This T cell receptor beta chain was captured by sequencing in a study of post-analysis software for immune sequencing data. Study-wide background: Both relapsing-remitting and secondary progressive multiple sclerosis featured among the disease courses, as did progressive-relapsing multiple sclerosis.

Study-wide results and limits: Controls had significantly higher normalized Chao1 diversity than multiple sclerosis patients. Included in a set of roughly five TRBV segments more frequent in patients than controls were TRBV5-6, TRBV5-1 and TRBV20-1.

Unique-molecular-identifier-tagged TCR beta cDNA libraries were used. The T cell input of 1 to 10 million gave about 470,000 cDNA molecules. One entry per CDR3 protein results from TCRdb running MiXCR on the PCR reads. The data contain about 180,000 distinct CDR3 sequences, roughly 30% of them seen just once; the ten biggest clones take up approximately 1.5%. CDR1 is SGHTS and CDR2 is YDEGEE in the germline V gene. This CDR3 has 15 residues. Trimming took 0 bases from V and 7 from J; bases not matched to a gene: 8. Many counts were recorded for this clonotype. No antigen is known for it. This TCR was sampled from a girl aged 5-17 years with multiple sclerosis. Sequencing input: blood. The gene calls are TRBV5-8 and TRBJ2-3; 7 positions agree with TRBD2. The CDR3 DNA is TGTGCCAGCAGCTTGGTGGCGGGAGCGCACCATACGCAGTATTTT. This translates into CASSLVAGAHHTQYF.